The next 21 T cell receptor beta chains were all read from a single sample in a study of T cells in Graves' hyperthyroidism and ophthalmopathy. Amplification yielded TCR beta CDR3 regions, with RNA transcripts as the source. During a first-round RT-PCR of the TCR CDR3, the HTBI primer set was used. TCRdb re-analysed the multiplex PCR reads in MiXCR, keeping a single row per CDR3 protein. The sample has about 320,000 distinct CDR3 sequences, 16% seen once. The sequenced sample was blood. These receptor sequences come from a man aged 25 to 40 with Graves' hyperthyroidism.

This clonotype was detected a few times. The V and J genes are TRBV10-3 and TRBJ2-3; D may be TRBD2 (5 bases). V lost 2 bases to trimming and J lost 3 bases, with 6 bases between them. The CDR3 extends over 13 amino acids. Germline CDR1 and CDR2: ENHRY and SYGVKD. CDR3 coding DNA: TGTGCCATCAGTGAGCAGCGGACAGATACGCAGTATTTT. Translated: CAISEQRTDTQYF.

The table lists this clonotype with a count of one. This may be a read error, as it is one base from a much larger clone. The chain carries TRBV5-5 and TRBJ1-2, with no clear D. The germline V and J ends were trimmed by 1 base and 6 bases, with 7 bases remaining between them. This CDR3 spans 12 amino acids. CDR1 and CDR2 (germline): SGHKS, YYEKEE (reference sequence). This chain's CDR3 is CASSLPNNGYTF. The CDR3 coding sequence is TGTGCCAGCAGCTTGCCGAACAATGGCTACACCTTC.

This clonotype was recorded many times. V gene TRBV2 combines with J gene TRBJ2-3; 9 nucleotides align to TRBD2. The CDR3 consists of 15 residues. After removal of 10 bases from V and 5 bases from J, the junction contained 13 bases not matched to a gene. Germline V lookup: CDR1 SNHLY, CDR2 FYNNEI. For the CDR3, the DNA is TGTGCCATCCCCGGGCCGGGACTAGCACGAGATACGCAGTATTTT. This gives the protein CAIPGPGLARDTQYF.

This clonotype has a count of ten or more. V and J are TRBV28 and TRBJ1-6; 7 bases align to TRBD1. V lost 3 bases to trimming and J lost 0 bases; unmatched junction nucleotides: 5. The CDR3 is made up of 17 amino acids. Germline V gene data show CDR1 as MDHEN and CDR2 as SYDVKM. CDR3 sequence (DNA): TGTGCCAGCAGTTTTTCCGACAGGGTCTCCTATAATTCACCCCTCCACTTT. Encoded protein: CASSFSDRVSYNSPLHF.

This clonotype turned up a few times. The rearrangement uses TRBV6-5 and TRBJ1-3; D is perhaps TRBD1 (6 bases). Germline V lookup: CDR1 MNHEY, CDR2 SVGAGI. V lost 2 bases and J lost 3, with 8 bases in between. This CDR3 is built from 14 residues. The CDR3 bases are TGTGCCAGCAGTTACAGAGGGGGTGGAAACACCATATATTTT. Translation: CASSYRGGGNTIYF.

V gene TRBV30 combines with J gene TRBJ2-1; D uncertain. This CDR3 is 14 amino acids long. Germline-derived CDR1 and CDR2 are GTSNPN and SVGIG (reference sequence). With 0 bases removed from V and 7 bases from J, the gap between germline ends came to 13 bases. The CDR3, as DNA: TGTGCCTGGAGTGTAGACGAGCGAGTTAATGAGCAGTTCTTC. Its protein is CAWSVDERVNEQFF.

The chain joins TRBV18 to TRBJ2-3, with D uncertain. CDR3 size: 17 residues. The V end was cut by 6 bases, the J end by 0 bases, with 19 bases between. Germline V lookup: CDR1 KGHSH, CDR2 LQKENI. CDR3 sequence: CASSLNGRSLSTDTQYF. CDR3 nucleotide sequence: TGTGCCAGCTCCCTAAACGGACGGTCGCTTAGCACAGATACGCAGTATTTT.

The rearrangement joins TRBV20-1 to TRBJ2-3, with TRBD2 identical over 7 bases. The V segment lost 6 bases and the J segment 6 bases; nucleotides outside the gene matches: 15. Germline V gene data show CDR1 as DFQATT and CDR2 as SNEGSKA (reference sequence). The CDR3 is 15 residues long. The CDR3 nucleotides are TGCAGTGCAAGGGAGGGTCGGGGTATTGCTGATACGCAGTATTTT. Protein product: CSAREGRGIADTQYF.

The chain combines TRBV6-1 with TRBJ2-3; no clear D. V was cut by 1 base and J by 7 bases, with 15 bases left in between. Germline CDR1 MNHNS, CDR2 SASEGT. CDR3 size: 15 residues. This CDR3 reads CASSEGEVGLYTQYF. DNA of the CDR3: TGTGCCAGCAGTGAAGGAGAGGTCGGTCTATATACGCAGTATTTT.

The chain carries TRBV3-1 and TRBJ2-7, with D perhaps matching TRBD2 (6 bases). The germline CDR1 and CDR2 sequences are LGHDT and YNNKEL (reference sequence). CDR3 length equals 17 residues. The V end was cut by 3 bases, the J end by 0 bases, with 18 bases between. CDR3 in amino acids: CASSQPSGLQSSYEQYF. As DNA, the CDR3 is TGTGCCAGCAGCCAGCCCTCGGGACTCCAAAGCTCCTACGAGCAGTACTTC.

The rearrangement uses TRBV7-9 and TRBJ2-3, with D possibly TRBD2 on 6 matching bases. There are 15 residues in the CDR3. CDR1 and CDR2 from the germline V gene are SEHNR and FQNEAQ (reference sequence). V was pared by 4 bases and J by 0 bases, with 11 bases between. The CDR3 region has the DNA TGTGCCAGCAGCTCCCGAGCGGGCAGCACAGATACGCAGTATTTT. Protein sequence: CASSSRAGSTDTQYF.

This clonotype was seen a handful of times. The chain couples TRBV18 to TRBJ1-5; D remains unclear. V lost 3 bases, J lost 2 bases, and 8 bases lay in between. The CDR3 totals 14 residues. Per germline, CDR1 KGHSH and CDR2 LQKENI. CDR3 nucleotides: TGTGCCAGCTCACCCCAGGTCGGCAATCAGCCCCAGCATTTT. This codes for CASSPQVGNQPQHF.

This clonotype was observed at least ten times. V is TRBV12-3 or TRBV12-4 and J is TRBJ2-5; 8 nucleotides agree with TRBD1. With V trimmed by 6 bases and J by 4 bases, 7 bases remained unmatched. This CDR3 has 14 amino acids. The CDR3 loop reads CASSRDRRRETQYF. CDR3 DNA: TGTGCCAGCAGCCGGGACAGGCGGCGAGAGACCCAGTACTTC.

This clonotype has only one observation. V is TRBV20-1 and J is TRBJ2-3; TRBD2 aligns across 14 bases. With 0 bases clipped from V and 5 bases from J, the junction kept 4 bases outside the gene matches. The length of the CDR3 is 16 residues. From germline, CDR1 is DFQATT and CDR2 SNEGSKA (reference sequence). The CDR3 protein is CSAREGLAGVRDTQYF. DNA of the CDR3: TGCAGTGCTAGAGAGGGACTAGCGGGAGTAAGAGATACGCAGTATTTT.

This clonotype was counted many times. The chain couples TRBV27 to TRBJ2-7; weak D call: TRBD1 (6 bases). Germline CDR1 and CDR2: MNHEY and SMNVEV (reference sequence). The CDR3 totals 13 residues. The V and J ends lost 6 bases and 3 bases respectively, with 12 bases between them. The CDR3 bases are TGTGCCAGCAGCCCTATGACAGGCTACGAGCAGTACTTC. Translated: CASSPMTGYEQYF.

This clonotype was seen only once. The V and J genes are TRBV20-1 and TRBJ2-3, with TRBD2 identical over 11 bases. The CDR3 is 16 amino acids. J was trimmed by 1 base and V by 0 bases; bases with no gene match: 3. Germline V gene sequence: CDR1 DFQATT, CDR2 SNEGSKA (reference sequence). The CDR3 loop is CSARDSGREGTDTQYF. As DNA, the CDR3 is TGCAGTGCTAGAGATAGCGGGAGGGAGGGCACAGATACGCAGTATTTT.

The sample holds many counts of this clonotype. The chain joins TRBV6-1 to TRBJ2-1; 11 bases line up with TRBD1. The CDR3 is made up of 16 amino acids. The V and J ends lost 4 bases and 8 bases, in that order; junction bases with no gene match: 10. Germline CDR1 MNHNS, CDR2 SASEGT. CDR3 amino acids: CASSGPRDRGIDEQFF. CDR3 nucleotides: TGTGCCAGCAGTGGACCCCGGGACAGGGGGATCGATGAGCAGTTCTTC.

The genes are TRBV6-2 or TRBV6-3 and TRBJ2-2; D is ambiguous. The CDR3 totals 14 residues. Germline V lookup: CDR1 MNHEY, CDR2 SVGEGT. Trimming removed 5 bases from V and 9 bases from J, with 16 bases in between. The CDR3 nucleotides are TGTGCCAGCAGTCCACATACTACCCCCCGGGAGCTGTTTTTT. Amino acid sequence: CASSPHTTPRELFF.

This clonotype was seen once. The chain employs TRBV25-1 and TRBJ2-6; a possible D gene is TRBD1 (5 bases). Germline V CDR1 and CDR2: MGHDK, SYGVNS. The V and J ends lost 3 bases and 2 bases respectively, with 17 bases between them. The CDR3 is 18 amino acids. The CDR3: CASSDPNDSFTGANVLTF. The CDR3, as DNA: TGTGCCAGCAGTGATCCAAACGACAGCTTCACTGGGGCCAACGTCCTGACTTTC.

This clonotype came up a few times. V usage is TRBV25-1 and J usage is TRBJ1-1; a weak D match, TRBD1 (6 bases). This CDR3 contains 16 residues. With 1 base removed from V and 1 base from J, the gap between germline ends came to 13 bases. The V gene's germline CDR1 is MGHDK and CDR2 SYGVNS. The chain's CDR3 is CASSELGAGTNTEAFF. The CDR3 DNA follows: TGTGCCAGCAGTGAATTGGGGGCAGGGACGAACACTGAAGCTTTCTTT. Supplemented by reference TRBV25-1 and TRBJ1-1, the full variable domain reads EADIYQTPRYLVIGTGKKITLECSQTMGHDKMYWYQQDPGMELHLIHYSYGVNSTEKGDLSSESTVSRIRTEHFPLTLESARPSHTSQYLCASSELGAGTNTEAFFGQGTRLTVV.

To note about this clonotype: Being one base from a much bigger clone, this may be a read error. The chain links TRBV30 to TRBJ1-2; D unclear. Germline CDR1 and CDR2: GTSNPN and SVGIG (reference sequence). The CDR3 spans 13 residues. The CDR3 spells CAWTVDVRVGCTF. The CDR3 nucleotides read TGTGCCTGGACCGTCGACGTGCGAGTTGGCTGCACCTTC. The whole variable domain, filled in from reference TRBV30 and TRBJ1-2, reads SQTIHQWPATLVQPVGSPLSLECTVEGTSNPNLYWYRQAAGRGLQLLFYSVGIGQISSEVPQNLSASRPQDRQFILSSKKLLLSDSGFYLCAWTVDVRVGCTFGSGTRLTVV.